The 11 T cell receptor beta chains below all came from one sample that was sequenced in a study of blood T cell repertoires in COVID-19. Using immunoSEQ multiplex PCR, the repertoire was profiled, and TCRdb retains in-frame clones only, with some absent. The sample records about 88,000 clones, about 91% being singletons. The sequenced material came from peripheral blood. The receptors stem from a human donor with active COVID-19. The donor label of this sample is uncertain.

The V call is TRBV10-2, the J call TRBJ1-2; TRBD1 might be the D (5 bases). V lost 0 bases to trimming and J lost 5 bases, with 10 bases between them. The CDR3 loop spans 14 amino acids. Germline loops: CDR1 WSHSY, CDR2 SAAADI. The CDR3 DNA reads TGCGCCAGCAGTGAGTCTATGGGGGGGTATGGCTACACCTTC. This gives the protein CASSESMGGYGYTF.

V gene TRBV28 combines with J gene TRBJ1-5, with D uncertain. Germline V gives CDR1 MDHEN, CDR2 SYDVKM. Trimming removed 8 bases at V and 2 bases at J, with 7 bases between. The CDR3 runs 12 residues. The CDR3 spells CASVGGNQPQHF. Written as DNA, the CDR3 is TGTGCCAGCGTCGGGGGCAATCAGCCCCAGCATTTT.

The V call is TRBV19, the J call TRBJ1-1; tentative D call: TRBD1 (5 bases). The V end was cut by 3 bases, the J end by 1 base, with 15 bases between. CDR1 is LNHDA and CDR2 is SQIVND in the germline V gene (reference sequence). CDR3 length: 16 amino acids. CDR3 residues: CASSITPLTGNTEAFF. The CDR3, as DNA: TGTGCCAGTAGTATTACGCCCCTAACAGGGAACACTGAAGCTTTCTTT.

J is TRBJ2-1 and V is TRBV5-1, with 8 bases matching TRBD1. The V gene end was trimmed by 5 bases and the J gene end by 7 bases; junction bases not matched to a gene: 11. The CDR3 extends over 15 amino acids. CDR1 and CDR2 (germline): SGHRS, YFSETQ. This chain's CDR3 is CASSPGQGGGNEQFF. CDR3 sequence (DNA): TGCGCCAGCAGTCCAGGACAGGGCGGAGGGAATGAGCAGTTCTTC.

The chain couples TRBV28 to TRBJ2-7; 15 nucleotides line up with TRBD2. This CDR3 contains 18 residues. Germline loops: CDR1 MDHEN, CDR2 SYDVKM. The junction had 8 bases not matched to a gene; V was cut back by 4 bases and J by 1 base. This chain's CDR3 is CASSSLRGTSGGSYEQYF. In DNA form, the CDR3 reads TGTGCCAGCAGTTCCCTCAGAGGGACTAGCGGGGGGTCCTACGAGCAGTACTTC. Drawing the rest from reference TRBV28 and TRBJ2-7, the complete variable domain is DVKVTQSSRYLVKRTGEKVFLECVQDMDHENMFWYRQDPGLGLRLIYFSYDVKMKEKGDIPEGYSVSREKKERFSLILESASTNQTSMYLCASSSLRGTSGGSYEQYFGPGTRLTVT.

The chain uses TRBV6-5 and TRBJ2-2, with D perhaps TRBD2 (5 bases). The germline CDR1 and CDR2 sequences are MNHEY and SVGAGI. This CDR3 spans 15 amino acids. Trimming removed 0 bases from V and 6 bases from J, with 11 bases in between. DNA of the CDR3: TGTGCCAGCAGTTACTCGATAATGGGAGCCGGGGAGCTGTTTTTT. This codes for CASSYSIMGAGELFF.

V usage is TRBV7-2 and J usage is TRBJ1-2, with D possibly TRBD1 on 6 matching bases. The CDR3 sequence is 15 residues long. From germline, CDR1 is SGHTA and CDR2 FQGNSA. Trimming removed 4 bases from V and 6 bases from J, with 18 bases in between. The CDR3 DNA is TGTGCCAGCAGCTCCTACCTCGGGACACACAATGGCTACACCTTC. It translates to CASSSYLGTHNGYTF.

The chain recombines TRBV2 with TRBJ1-1; perhaps TRBD1 as D (5 bases). CDR3 length equals 12 residues. Germline lookup yields CDR1 SNHLY and CDR2 FYNNEI. Between the trimmed V and J ends, which lost 8 bases and 9 bases, there was a span of 16 bases. CDR3 in amino acids: CASASRGSKAFF. The CDR3 DNA sequence: TGTGCCAGCGCATCCCGGGGGTCAAAAGCTTTCTTT.

This chain uses TRBV12-3 or TRBV12-4 with TRBJ1-2, with 7 bases aligning to TRBD1. With V trimmed by 5 bases and J by 8 bases, 8 bases remained unmatched. This CDR3 is built from 13 residues. CDR3 loop: CASSRTGRWGYTF. The CDR3 nucleotides read TGTGCCAGCAGTCGGACAGGCCGTTGGGGCTACACCTTC.

The genes are TRBV13 and TRBJ1-6; no definite D call. Germline V CDR1 and CDR2: PRHDT, FYEKMQ (reference sequence). Trimming took off 0 bases at V and 0 bases at J, with 9 bases between the two ends. The CDR3 totals 17 residues. The CDR3 region has the DNA TGTGCCAGCAGCTTAGGGGTCCCGAGCTCCTATAATTCACCCCTCCACTTT. This gives the protein CASSLGVPSSYNSPLHF.

About this clone itself: The identical CDR3 is also encoded by other nucleotide sequences in the sample. The chain couples TRBV5-1 to TRBJ2-1; 8 bases line up with TRBD2. V trimming: 0 bases; J trimming: 4 bases; junction bases outside the gene matches: 6. CDR1 and CDR2 (germline): SGHRS, YFSETQ. The CDR3 spans 16 residues. The CDR3 nucleotides read TGCGCCAGCAGCTTGGCCGGGGGGGCGACGTACAATGAGCAGTTCTTC. It specifies CASSLAGGATYNEQFF.